The next 21 T cell receptor beta chains were all read from a single sample in a study of blood T cell repertoires in COVID-19. Generated by immunoSEQ multiplex PCR, the TCRdb table keeps only in-frame clones and is missing some. The sample includes roughly 430,000 clones, about 88% of them seen just once. Source material: PBMCs or T cells enriched from blood (not recorded which). These receptors originate from a woman aged 18-29 years who had been exposed to COVID-19.

J is TRBJ2-5 and V is TRBV6-5, with D tentatively TRBD2 (5 bases). V was clipped by 5 bases and J by 4 bases, with 14 bases between them. CDR3 size: 14 residues. CDR1 and CDR2 from the germline V gene are MNHEY and SVGAGI. CDR3 DNA: TGTGCCAGCAGTCCGGGATTCGCGGGAGAGACCCAGTACTTC. This codes for CASSPGFAGETQYF.

This sequence joins TRBV4-1 and TRBJ2-2; TRBD1 matches at 7 bases. The V segment lost 1 base and the J segment 8 bases; nucleotides outside the gene matches: 4. The CDR3 is 14 amino acids. The V gene's germline CDR1 is MGHRA and CDR2 YSYEKL. CDR3 in DNA: TGCGCCAGCAGCCAAGGACAGGGCCTTGGGGAGCTGTTTTTT. Its protein product is CASSQGQGLGELFF.

This chain links TRBV9 with TRBJ1-1, with D possibly being TRBD1 (5 bases). Germline values: CDR1 SGDLS, CDR2 YYNGEE. There are 16 residues in the CDR3. V was trimmed by 2 bases and J by 5 bases, leaving 19 bases between them. The CDR3 DNA sequence: TGTGCCAGCAGCGTGAGGGGAGGGACGGTGCCGACTGAAGCTTTCTTT. Translated, it gives CASSVRGGTVPTEAFF.

The V call is TRBV7-3, the J call TRBJ2-1; 11 nucleotides agree with TRBD2. CDR1 SGHTA and CDR2 FQGTGA come from the germline V gene. V lost 1 base to trimming and J lost 7 bases; unmatched junction nucleotides: 9. There are 17 residues in the CDR3. The CDR3 DNA reads as TGTGCCAGCAGCTTAAGTGGCGCTAGCGGGGGGATGAATGAGCAGTTCTTC. Translated: CASSLSGASGGMNEQFF.

With regard to this clone: The same CDR3 can be traced to other DNA sequences in this sample. This chain connects TRBV27 to TRBJ1-5; D gene unclear. Germline V CDR1 and CDR2: MNHEY, SMNVEV (reference sequence). This CDR3 region has 13 residues. V lost 3 bases and J 4 bases, leaving 7 bases between the germline ends. The CDR3 sequence is CASSFGGNQPQHF. For the CDR3, the DNA is TGTGCCAGCAGTTTCGGCGGAAATCAGCCCCAGCATTTT.

The chain links TRBV5-1 to TRBJ2-2; TRBD1 aligns across 7 bases. Germline loops: CDR1 SGHRS, CDR2 YFSETQ. The CDR3 runs 15 residues. J lost 4 bases, V lost 4 bases, and 7 bases had no gene match. The CDR3 protein is CASSLNWDSTGELFF. The CDR3 DNA follows: TGCGCCAGCAGCCTGAATTGGGACAGCACCGGGGAGCTGTTTTTT.

This chain connects TRBV27 to TRBJ2-1; 13 bases fit TRBD2. CDR1 MNHEY and CDR2 SMNVEV come from the germline V gene (reference sequence). V was pared by 7 bases and J by 4 bases, with 10 bases of the junction left unmatched. The CDR3 is 17 residues long. CDR3 in amino acids: CASTRPGLAGNYNEQFF. In DNA, the CDR3 is TGTGCCAGCACGCGACCGGGACTAGCGGGGAATTACAATGAGCAGTTCTTC.

The CDR3: CASSPTMTGERYF. Written as DNA, the CDR3 is TGTGCCAGCAGCCCGACGATGACAGGGGAGAGATACTTC. V gene TRBV3-1 (or the pseudogene TRBV3-2) combines with J gene TRBJ2-7; TRBD1 agrees at 8 bases. Germline trimming cut 4 bases from V and 13 bases from J; bases unmatched to any gene: 12. CDR3 size: 13 residues. Germline V lookup: CDR1 LGHDT, CDR2 YNNKEL (reference sequence).

The rearrangement uses TRBV10-3 and TRBJ2-7, with D tentatively TRBD1 (5 bases). The CDR3 is made up of 12 amino acids. CDR1 and CDR2 from the germline V gene are ENHRY and SYGVKD. The V and J ends lost 8 bases and 5 bases respectively, with 13 bases between them. The CDR3 DNA follows: TGTGCCATCGGGCAGGGTACACACGAGCAGTACTTC. It specifies CAIGQGTHEQYF.

V and J are TRBV12-3 or TRBV12-4 and TRBJ2-7; D may be TRBD2 (6 bases). The CDR3 contains 12 residues. Trimming took 4 bases from V and 3 from J, leaving 7 bases between them. CDR3 DNA: TGTGCCAGCAGTTCGGGGGTCTACGAGCAGTACTTC. Protein product: CASSSGVYEQYF.

On this clone itself: Other DNA sequences of this sample code for an identical CDR3. V and J are TRBV5-1 and TRBJ1-1; D gene ambiguous. Germline V lookup: CDR1 SGHRS, CDR2 YFSETQ. Trimming left V 0 bases short and J 2 bases short, with 5 bases between. The CDR3 contains 13 residues. The CDR3 loop reads CASSLDRNTEAFF. In DNA form, the CDR3 reads TGCGCCAGCAGCTTGGACAGAAACACTGAAGCTTTCTTT.

The J gene is TRBJ1-1, the V gene TRBV7-3, with D maybe TRBD1 (6 bases). V gave up 6 bases and J gave up 1 base, with 9 bases separating them. CDR3 length: 13 amino acids. The germline gives CDR1 SGHTA, CDR2 FQGTGA. The CDR3 loop reads CASSMDRNTEAFF. CDR3 DNA sequence: TGTGCCAGCAGTATGGACAGGAACACTGAAGCTTTCTTT.

The rearrangement links TRBV7-9 to TRBJ1-5; 11 nucleotides agree with TRBD1. The CDR3 runs 16 residues. After removal of 2 bases from V and 8 bases from J, the junction contained 8 bases not matched to a gene. Germline assignment: CDR1 SEHNR and CDR2 FQNEAQ (reference sequence). This CDR3 is CASSLSGQGVIEPQHF. The CDR3 bases are TGTGCCAGCAGCTTATCGGGACAGGGGGTTATTGAGCCCCAGCATTTT.

The chain has TRBV5-4 and TRBJ1-2, with D unresolved. V lost 4 bases and J lost 2, with 9 bases in between. The CDR3 covers 13 residues. The V gene's germline CDR1 is SGHNT and CDR2 YYREEE (reference sequence). CDR3 sequence: CASSPTGNYGYTF. CDR3 DNA: TGTGCCAGCAGCCCGACGGGGAACTATGGCTACACCTTC.

The chain recombines TRBV18 with TRBJ2-3; tentatively, D is TRBD2 (5 bases). Trimming removed 2 bases from V and 3 bases from J, with 9 bases in between. The CDR3 runs 14 residues. The V gene's germline CDR1 is KGHSH and CDR2 LQKENI. The CDR3 loop reads CASSPSTRTDTQYF. In DNA, the CDR3 is TGTGCCAGCTCACCATCCACTAGAACAGATACGCAGTATTTT.

V and J are TRBV27 and TRBJ1-1; 9 nucleotides match TRBD1. CDR3 length: 16 residues. Trimming removed 3 bases from V and 4 bases from J; junction bases left unmatched: 9. Germline lookup yields CDR1 MNHEY and CDR2 SMNVEV (reference sequence). This CDR3 is CASSFGTGSLGTEAFF. CDR3 DNA: TGTGCCAGCAGTTTCGGGACAGGGTCATTAGGCACTGAAGCTTTCTTT.

Of note for this clone: The sample carries other DNA sequences with the same CDR3. This rearrangement joins TRBV9 to TRBJ1-2; D remains unclear. The length of the CDR3 is 13 residues. V lost 0 bases and J 4 bases, leaving 7 bases between the germline ends. Germline V gene data show CDR1 as SGDLS and CDR2 as YYNGEE. CDR3: CASSVEDSYGYTF. Written as DNA, the CDR3 is TGTGCCAGCAGCGTAGAAGATAGCTATGGCTACACCTTC. The full variable domain, in which reference TRBV9 and TRBJ1-2 provide the parts outside the CDR3, is DSGVTQTPKHLITATGQRVTLRCSPRSGDLSVYWYQQSLDQGLQFLIQYYNGEERAKGNILERFSAQQFPDLHSELNLSSLELGDSALYFCASSVEDSYGYTFGSGTRLTVV.

As for this clone: Other nucleotide sequences in the sample specify the same CDR3. The chain couples TRBV2 to TRBJ2-3; 10 bases match TRBD2. This CDR3 comprises 15 residues. V trimming: 8 bases; J trimming: 1 base; junction bases outside the gene matches: 6. CDR1 and CDR2 (germline): SNHLY, FYNNEI. The CDR3: CASSVGTSGTDTQYF. The CDR3 region has the DNA TGTGCCAGCTCGGTCGGGACTAGCGGCACAGATACGCAGTATTTT.

V usage is TRBV6-5 and J usage is TRBJ1-2, with 7 bases that match TRBD1. CDR3 length: 15 residues. V shed 6 bases and J 1 base; nucleotides not matched to a gene: 8. The germline gives CDR1 MNHEY, CDR2 SVGAGI. The CDR3 sequence is CASRYGQALNYGYTF. The CDR3 region has the DNA TGTGCCAGCAGATACGGACAGGCCCTTAACTATGGCTACACCTTC.

The chain has TRBV4-1 and TRBJ2-1; 12 positions match TRBD2. The V and J ends lost 4 bases and 7 bases, in that order; junction bases with no gene match: 8. The CDR3 runs 16 residues. Germline V gene data show CDR1 as MGHRA and CDR2 as YSYEKL. In nucleotides, the CDR3 is TGCGCCAGCAGCCCGATACTAGCGGGGGGCGGAAATGAGCAGTTCTTC. Translation: CASSPILAGGGNEQFF.

The chain recombines TRBV5-1 with TRBJ1-2; TRBD1 aligns across 7 bases. Losses at the gene ends were 3 bases for V and 4 bases for J; bases not matched to a gene: 3. The germline CDR1 and CDR2 sequences are SGHRS and YFSETQ. This CDR3 has 13 amino acids. For the CDR3, the DNA is TGCGCCAGCAGCTCCGACAGGGCCTATGGCTACACCTTC. Translating it yields CASSSDRAYGYTF.